The sequence of this T cell receptor (beta chain) was determined in a study of human CD8 memory T cell subsets. On this clonotype itself: Its antigen is still unknown.

Generation of TCR beta libraries used UMI-labeled 5' RACE. In the original processing: Each TCR beta library held between about 3,000 and 20,000 functional CDR3 beta clonotypes. TCRdb re-called the 5' RACE reads and shows each CDR3 protein once, DNA omitted. The V and J calls were not made by the authors but by TCRdb's processing. The ten top clones account for around 15%, within a sample of around 9,800 distinct CDR3 sequences. Notes on the study in general: Stem-like memory and precursor exhausted T cell repertoires overlapped minimally with each other. In stem-like memory T cells, Chao1 estimates suggested more diversity than in precursor exhausted T cells.

CDR1 SSHAT and CDR2 FNYEAQ come from the germline V gene (reference sequence). This CDR3 has 14 amino acids. Material for sequencing was CD8+ T cells from PBMCs. This chain joins TRBV7-7 and TRBJ2-3; lacking DNA, the TRBD1 call made by TCRdb goes unchecked. This TCR was sampled from a human donor in good health. The CDR3 sequence is CASSLGLGGDTQYF.